This T cell receptor beta chain is drawn from a study of cytomegalovirus exposure and HLA in healthy donors. This CDR3 is built from 14 residues. Trimming removed 5 bases at V and 3 bases at J, with 12 bases between. CDR1 SGHRS and CDR2 YFSETQ come from the germline V gene. Researchers ran the PCR with 60 Vbeta and 13 Jbeta primers. Generated by immunoSEQ multiplex PCR, the TCRdb table keeps only in-frame clones and is missing some. The sample records under 130,000 clones, 65% to 90% being singletons. This TCR derives from a young man in good health and CMV-seropositive. The chain employs TRBV5-1 and TRBJ2-1; D is possibly TRBD1 (5 bases). The sequenced material came from PBMCs. The CDR3 nucleotides read TGCGCCAGCAGTGGTCAGGGCTACTACAATGAGCAGTTCTTC. Translation: CASSGQGYYNEQFF.